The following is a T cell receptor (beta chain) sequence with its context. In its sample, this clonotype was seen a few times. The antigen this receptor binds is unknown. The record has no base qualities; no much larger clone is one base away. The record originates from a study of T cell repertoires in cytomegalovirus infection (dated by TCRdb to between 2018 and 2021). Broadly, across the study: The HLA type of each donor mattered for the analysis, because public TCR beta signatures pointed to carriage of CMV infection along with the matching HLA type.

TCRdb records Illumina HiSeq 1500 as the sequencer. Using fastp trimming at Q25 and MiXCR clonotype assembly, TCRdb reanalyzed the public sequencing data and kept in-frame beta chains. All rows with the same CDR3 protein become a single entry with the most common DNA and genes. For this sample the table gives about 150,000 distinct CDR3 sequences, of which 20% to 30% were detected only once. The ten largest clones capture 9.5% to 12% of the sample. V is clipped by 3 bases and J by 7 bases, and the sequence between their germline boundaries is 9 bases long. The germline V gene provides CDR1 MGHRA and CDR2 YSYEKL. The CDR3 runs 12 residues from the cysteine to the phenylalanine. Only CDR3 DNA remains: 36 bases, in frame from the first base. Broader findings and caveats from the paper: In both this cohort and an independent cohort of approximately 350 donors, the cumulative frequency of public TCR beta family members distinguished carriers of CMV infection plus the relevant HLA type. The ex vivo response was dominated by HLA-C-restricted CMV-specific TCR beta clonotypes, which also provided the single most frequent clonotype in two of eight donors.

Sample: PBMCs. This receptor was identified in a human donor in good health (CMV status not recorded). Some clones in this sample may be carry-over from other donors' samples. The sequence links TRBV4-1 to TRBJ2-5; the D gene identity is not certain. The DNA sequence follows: TGCGCCAGCAGCCAGACCCTGGGGACCCAGTACTTC. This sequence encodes CASSQTLGTQYF.